Listed here are 21 T cell receptor beta chains from one sample, sequenced in a study of cytomegalovirus exposure and HLA in healthy donors. PCR amplification relied on 60 Vbeta primers (plus 13 Jbeta primers). Libraries were prepared by immunoSEQ multiplex PCR; TCRdb keeps only in-frame clonotypes and omits some of them. Of nearly 110,000 clones listed, 55% to 85% are singletons. The sequenced sample consisted of PBMCs. Every receptor here comes from a man aged 30 to 39 in good health and CMV-seronegative.

The V and J genes are TRBV28 and TRBJ2-1; 8 bases match TRBD2. Germline loops: CDR1 MDHEN, CDR2 SYDVKM. There are 16 residues in the CDR3. Trimming at V came to 3 bases and at J to 7 bases, leaving 11 bases not matched to a gene. CDR3 coding DNA: TGTGCCAGCAGTTTGCCGGGACTAGAATGGGGTAATGAGCAGTTCTTC. The encoded protein is CASSLPGLEWGNEQFF.

The chain uses TRBV6-5 and TRBJ2-1; 9 nucleotides line up with TRBD1. CDR3 length: 15 residues. Germline assignment: CDR1 MNHEY and CDR2 SVGAGI. The V segment lost 5 bases and the J segment 9 bases; nucleotides outside the gene matches: 11. The CDR3 here is CASSTDWTGESEQFF. The CDR3 bases are TGTGCCAGCAGTACGGATTGGACAGGGGAAAGTGAGCAGTTCTTC.

This chain connects TRBV7-9 to TRBJ2-1; TRBD2 aligns across 7 bases. V was clipped by 7 bases and J by 6 bases; unmatched bases: 9. Germline V gene data show CDR1 as SEHNR and CDR2 as FQNEAQ (reference sequence). The CDR3 is 14 residues long. CDR3 nucleotide sequence: TGTGCCAGCAATTCCCTAGCGGAGCGCAATGAGCAGTTCTTC. Translated, it gives CASNSLAERNEQFF.

The rearrangement uses TRBV27 and TRBJ2-7; 8 bases line up with TRBD1. Germline CDR1 MNHEY, CDR2 SMNVEV (reference sequence). The CDR3 is 17 residues long. The trim removed 2 bases at V and 4 bases at J, leaving 13 bases unmatched. CDR3 in DNA: TGTGCCAGCAGTTTACTCCATTCCACAGGGGGGCCTTACGAGCAGTACTTC. This sequence encodes CASSLLHSTGGPYEQYF.

This clone occurred a few times. This rearrangement joins TRBV29-1 to TRBJ2-5; D possibly corresponds to TRBD1 (5 bases). In germline, CDR1 is SQVTM, CDR2 ANQGSEA. V lost 8 bases, J lost 0 bases, and 7 bases lay in between. The CDR3 is 11 amino acids. The CDR3 is CSIRDQETQYF. The CDR3 DNA reads as TGCAGCATCAGGGACCAAGAGACCCAGTACTTC.

The gene calls are TRBV7-3 and TRBJ2-1, with D possibly being TRBD2 (6 bases). Germline lookup yields CDR1 SGHTA and CDR2 FQGTGA. CDR3 length equals 15 residues. Trimming shortened V by 1 base and J by 3 bases, and 10 bases separated the two germline ends. CDR3 protein: CASSLKGGDYNEQFF. Written as DNA, the CDR3 is TGTGCCAGCAGCTTAAAAGGCGGGGACTACAATGAGCAGTTCTTC.

The chain employs TRBV5-6 and TRBJ1-1, with 7 bases that match TRBD1. Germline CDR1 SGHDT, CDR2 YYEEEE. Trimming at V came to 3 bases and at J to 7 bases, leaving 9 bases not matched to a gene. The length of the CDR3 is 14 residues. The CDR3 nucleotides read TGTGCCAGCAGCTCGCGACAGGGTGGAAGTGAAGCTTTCTTT. Protein: CASSSRQGGSEAFF.

The V and J genes are TRBV11-2 and TRBJ2-7, with D unclear. Germline values: CDR1 SGHAT, CDR2 FQNNGV. V dropped 3 bases and J dropped 7 bases, with 7 bases sitting between them. The CDR3 extends over 11 amino acids. The CDR3: CASSFRREQYF. In nucleotides, the CDR3 is TGTGCCAGCAGCTTCCGCCGGGAGCAGTACTTC.

The chain combines TRBV30 with TRBJ1-2; D remains ambiguous. Trimming left V 1 base short and J 0 bases short, with 6 bases between. Germline-derived CDR1 and CDR2 are GTSNPN and SVGIG (reference sequence). The CDR3 totals 13 residues. CDR3 region: CAWSETANYGYTF. CDR3 in DNA: TGTGCCTGGAGTGAAACTGCTAACTATGGCTACACCTTC. Full variable domain (outside the CDR3, taken from reference TRBV30 and TRBJ1-2): SQTIHQWPATLVQPVGSPLSLECTVEGTSNPNLYWYRQAAGRGLQLLFYSVGIGQISSEVPQNLSASRPQDRQFILSSKKLLLSDSGFYLCAWSETANYGYTFGSGTRLTVV.

V gene TRBV27 combines with J gene TRBJ2-1; possible D gene TRBD2, 5 bases. Trimming shortened V by 0 bases and J by 6 bases, and 15 bases separated the two germline ends. The CDR3 spans 16 residues. Germline V gene sequence: CDR1 MNHEY, CDR2 SMNVEV (reference sequence). CDR3 DNA sequence: TGTGCCAGCAGTTTATCGCAGAGGGCCTTAAGCAATGAGCAGTTCTTC. This translates into CASSLSQRALSNEQFF.

The chain couples TRBV5-1 to TRBJ2-1, with TRBD1 matching over 9 bases. The V segment lost 7 bases and the J segment 4 bases; nucleotides outside the gene matches: 9. Germline loops: CDR1 SGHRS, CDR2 YFSETQ. CDR3 length: 15 residues. The CDR3 sequence: CASGPTGGAYNEQFF. The CDR3 nucleotides read TGCGCCAGCGGACCTACAGGGGGCGCTTACAATGAGCAGTTCTTC. The full variable domain, in which reference TRBV5-1 and TRBJ2-1 provide the parts outside the CDR3, is KAGVTQTPRYLIKTRGQQVTLSCSPISGHRSVSWYQQTPGQGLQFLFEYFSETQRNKGNFPGRFSGRQFSNSRSEMNVSTLELGDSALYLCASGPTGGAYNEQFFGPGTRLTVL.

The chain uses TRBV7-9 and TRBJ2-7; tentatively, D is TRBD2 (7 bases). The CDR3 spans 15 residues. Germline V CDR1 and CDR2: SEHNR, FQNEAQ (reference sequence). The ends were cut back, 7 bases at V and 4 bases at J, with 20 bases in the middle. DNA of the CDR3: TGTGCCAGCACTCCCAGGGGCGGGAGTTATTACGAGCAGTACTTC. Its protein is CASTPRGGSYYEQYF.

The chain is built from TRBV7-9 and TRBJ2-1; D is unresolved. Trimming took 5 bases from V and 0 from J, leaving 5 bases between them. CDR3 size: 13 residues. Germline V gives CDR1 SEHNR, CDR2 FQNEAQ (reference sequence). DNA for the CDR3: TGTGCCAGCAGCCCGAGCTCCTACAATGAGCAGTTCTTC. It specifies CASSPSSYNEQFF.

The DNA for the CDR3 is TGTGCCAGCAGTTACTCCGGGACAGGGGGCTTCGAGCAGTACTTC. It yields the protein CASSYSGTGGFEQYF. This chain links TRBV6-6 with TRBJ2-7; TRBD1 matches at 12 bases. The V and J ends lost 0 bases and 6 bases, in that order; junction bases with no gene match: 3. Germline CDR1 MNHNY, CDR2 SVGAGI (reference sequence). The CDR3 is 15 residues long.

The rearrangement uses TRBV5-1 and TRBJ2-2, with D maybe TRBD1 (5 bases). This CDR3 is 14 amino acids long. Looked up from germline, CDR1 is SGHRS and CDR2 is YFSETQ. Trimming took 0 bases from V and 6 from J, leaving 9 bases between them. The CDR3 region has the DNA TGCGCCAGCAGCTTGGAAGCAGGGTCCGGGGAGCTGTTTTTT. Its protein product is CASSLEAGSGELFF.

The chain couples TRBV21-1 to TRBJ2-1; TRBD2 is taken as the D call from the table, unchecked against the DNA. TRBV21-1 is a pseudogene locus. CDR3 length: 11 amino acids. The CDR3: CKRGLYNEQFF. The CDR3 DNA follows: TGCAAGCGGGGCCTTTACAATGAGCAGTTCTTC.

The chain links TRBV5-1 to TRBJ2-3; D unclear. The V end was cut by 0 bases, the J end by 4 bases, with 12 bases between. Per the germline V gene, CDR1 is SGHRS and CDR2 is YFSETQ. The CDR3 sequence is 15 residues long. The CDR3 spells CASSLGSGQADTQYF. The CDR3 DNA sequence: TGCGCCAGCAGCTTGGGTAGTGGGCAGGCAGATACGCAGTATTTT.

The genes are TRBV11-2 and TRBJ2-1; 8 bases match TRBD1. This CDR3 contains 13 residues. CDR1 and CDR2 (germline): SGHAT, FQNNGV. The V and J ends lost 5 bases and 9 bases, in that order; junction bases with no gene match: 6. DNA for the CDR3: TGTGCCAGCAGCGCGGGACAGGTCGGTGAGCAGTTCTTC. Protein: CASSAGQVGEQFF.

The chain employs TRBV9 and TRBJ2-3; 12 bases fit TRBD2. This CDR3 region has 16 residues. The germline CDR1 and CDR2 sequences are SGDLS and YYNGEE. J was trimmed by 8 bases and V by 4 bases; bases with no gene match: 11. The CDR3 loop is CASSQRLAGVGVTQYF. The CDR3 coding sequence is TGTGCCAGCAGCCAAAGACTAGCGGGGGTTGGGGTTACGCAGTATTTT.

The chain is built from TRBV4-1 and TRBJ2-2; tentatively, D is TRBD1 (6 bases). CDR3 length equals 17 residues. Germline CDR1 is MGHRA and CDR2 is YSYEKL. V was trimmed by 7 bases and J by 1 base, leaving 19 bases between them. The DNA for the CDR3 is TGCGCCAGCAACTTCCTGATGGGGGCGGTGAACACCGGGGAGCTGTTTTTT. Translated, it gives CASNFLMGAVNTGELFF.

The chain carries TRBV27 and TRBJ1-5, with a possible D match to TRBD1 (6 bases). The CDR3 is 14 residues long. The germline V gene encodes CDR1 MNHEY and CDR2 SMNVEV (reference sequence). Trimming cost V 0 bases and J 6 bases, with 9 bases left between them. CDR3 in amino acids: CASSLSGAGQPQHF. CDR3 DNA: TGTGCCAGCAGTTTATCGGGGGCCGGTCAGCCCCAGCATTTT.